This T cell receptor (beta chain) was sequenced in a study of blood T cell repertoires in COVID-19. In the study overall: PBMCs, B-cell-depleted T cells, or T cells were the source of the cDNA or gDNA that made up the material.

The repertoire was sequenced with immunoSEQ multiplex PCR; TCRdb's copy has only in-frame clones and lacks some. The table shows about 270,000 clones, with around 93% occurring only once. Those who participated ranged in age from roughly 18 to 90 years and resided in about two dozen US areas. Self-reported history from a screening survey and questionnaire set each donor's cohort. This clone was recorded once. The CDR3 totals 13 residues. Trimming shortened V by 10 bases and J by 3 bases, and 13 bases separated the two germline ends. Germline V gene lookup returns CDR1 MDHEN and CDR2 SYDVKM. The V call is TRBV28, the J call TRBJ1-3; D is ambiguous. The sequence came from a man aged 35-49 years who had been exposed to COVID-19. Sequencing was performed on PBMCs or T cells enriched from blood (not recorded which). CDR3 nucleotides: TGTGCCACCCACTCCCCAGGTGGAAACACCATATATTTT. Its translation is CATHSPGGNTIYF. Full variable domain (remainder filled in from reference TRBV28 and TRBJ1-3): DVKVTQSSRYLVKRTGEKVFLECVQDMDHENMFWYRQDPGLGLRLIYFSYDVKMKEKGDIPEGYSVSREKKERFSLILESASTNQTSMYLCATHSPGGNTIYFGEGSWLTVV.